The entry that follows covers one T cell receptor (beta chain) sequence. What it recognizes is unknown. This sample stems from a study of T cell responses to AZD1222 COVID-19 vaccine. Sequenced by immunoSEQ multiplex PCR; TCRdb stores in-frame clones only, minus some. The data hold 150,000 to 200,000 clones, with about 90% observed a single time. This CDR3 is built from 13 residues. Germline V CDR1 and CDR2: SQVTM, ANQGSEA. V lost 6 bases and J 0 bases, leaving 11 bases between the germline ends. Study-level points and caveats: With dominance at 160-218 and 743-854, vaccine-associated CD4 TCRs spanned spike.

The sequencing used peripheral blood, collected on day 0 of MenACWY control vaccination. The chain links TRBV29-1 to TRBJ1-1, with D possibly being TRBD1 (5 bases). The source of this sequence is an adult in good health. This chain's CDR3 is CSVQQVMNTEAFF. For the CDR3, the DNA is TGCAGCGTCCAACAGGTCATGAACACTGAAGCTTTCTTT.